This is a list of T cell receptor beta chains from one sample in a study of blood T cell repertoires in COVID-19. Profiled with immunoSEQ multiplex PCR; TCRdb holds only in-frame clones, not every one. Seen here are about 280,000 clones, 88% observed once, and the top ten hold roughly 9.1%. Sequencing was done on a sample of peripheral blood. These receptors originate from a man aged 18 to 29 with active or convalescent COVID-19. CDR3s leave out the opening cysteine and the closing phenylalanine or tryptophan. A D gene is named only where the DNA matches it firmly. Some rows mark clone size as missing; the rest say once, few, many or name a class of expanded clone.

clone_size	v_call	j_call	d_call	cdr3_aa
once	TRBV3-1/TRBV3-2	TRBJ2-7	.	ASGGNNYEQY
.	TRBV25-1	TRBJ1-2	.	ASSDLVGGYGYT
.	TRBV5-1	TRBJ2-3	.	ASSFQGTDTQY
.	TRBV4-1	TRBJ2-5	TRBD2	ASSHLGGGETQY
.	TRBV6-1	TRBJ2-7	TRBD2	ASSDTRASGGYEQY
.	TRBV14	TRBJ2-5	.	ASSHLDSQETQY
.	TRBV9	TRBJ1-4	.	ASSGRGTGSEKLF
.	TRBV6-1	TRBJ2-3	TRBD2	ASSERRGGLDTQY
.	TRBV5-4	TRBJ1-4	TRBD1	ASSTGQAHEKLF
few	TRBV7-9	TRBJ1-4	TRBD1	ASSAGTGGSEKLF
.	TRBV10-1	TRBJ1-1	.	ASSESTVVRNTEAF
.	TRBV10-2	TRBJ2-1	TRBD1	ASSKQGDEQF
.	TRBV6-4	TRBJ1-4	TRBD1	ASSFPGQGKFAANEKLF
.	TRBV4-1	TRBJ1-6	TRBD1	ASSQQGQDNSPLH
.	TRBV19	TRBJ1-5	TRBD1	ASSTWDRGFRQPQH
once	TRBV6-5	TRBJ1-1	.	ASRTERNTEAF
once	TRBV6-1	TRBJ2-7	.	ASSEGGGGGAFYEQY
.	TRBV5-1	TRBJ2-5	.	ASSLGLGVWETQY
.	TRBV7-9	TRBJ2-1	TRBD2	ASSMTSGPTNEQF
.	TRBV29-1	TRBJ1-4	TRBD1	SATGGMAEKLF
.	TRBV4-1	TRBJ1-1	TRBD1	ASSRTGGRIGNTEAF
few	TRBV3-1/TRBV3-2	TRBJ1-3	.	ASSHAGVEGNTIY
once	TRBV5-1	TRBJ1-2	.	ASSRDSSSLYGYT
.	TRBV2	TRBJ2-5	.	ASNLAIQETQY
.	TRBV9	TRBJ2-3	.	ASSVLAGSSDTQY
.	TRBV4-1	TRBJ2-1	.	ASSQDERRIILQDNEQF
once	TRBV7-2	TRBJ2-2	TRBD2	ASSYLAGAGELF
.	TRBV15	TRBJ2-5	TRBD2	ATSRGQRGGKTQY
.	TRBV27	TRBJ1-2	TRBD1	ANTTGTGRNYGYT
.	TRBV7-2	TRBJ1-2	.	ASSLAGVYGYT
.	TRBV5-6	TRBJ2-4	.	ASRTRTKNIQY
.	TRBV11-3	TRBJ2-1	.	ASSLGSRGDEQF
.	TRBV5-6	TRBJ2-7	.	ASSSGQSYEQY
.	TRBV6-5	TRBJ1-2	.	ASKAGRWLYGYT
.	TRBV5-6	TRBJ1-1	.	ASSLGTGHTEAF